This TCR beta chain was identified in a study of type 1 regulatory T cells. Study overall: T-allo10 is a Tr1-enriched, alloantigen-specific CD4 T cell product made in vitro.

Using its own MiXCR run on the reads, TCRdb lists one record per CDR3 protein. The data contain some 89,000 distinct CDR3 sequences, about 28% of them singletons. The TCR comes from a human donor in good health. Source material: CD4+ T cells, either the whole sample or a sorted fraction (not recorded which).

CDR3 nucleotides: TGTGCCAGCAGCTTAGGGCTCCCGTTAGGGGCCCAGTACTTC. Its translation is CASSLGLPLGAQYF. V and J are TRBV7-2 and TRBJ2-5; D is possibly TRBD1 (5 bases). This CDR3 region has 14 residues. Trimming pared 1 base from V and 9 bases from J, leaving 15 bases between. Germline V gives CDR1 SGHTA, CDR2 FQGNSA.